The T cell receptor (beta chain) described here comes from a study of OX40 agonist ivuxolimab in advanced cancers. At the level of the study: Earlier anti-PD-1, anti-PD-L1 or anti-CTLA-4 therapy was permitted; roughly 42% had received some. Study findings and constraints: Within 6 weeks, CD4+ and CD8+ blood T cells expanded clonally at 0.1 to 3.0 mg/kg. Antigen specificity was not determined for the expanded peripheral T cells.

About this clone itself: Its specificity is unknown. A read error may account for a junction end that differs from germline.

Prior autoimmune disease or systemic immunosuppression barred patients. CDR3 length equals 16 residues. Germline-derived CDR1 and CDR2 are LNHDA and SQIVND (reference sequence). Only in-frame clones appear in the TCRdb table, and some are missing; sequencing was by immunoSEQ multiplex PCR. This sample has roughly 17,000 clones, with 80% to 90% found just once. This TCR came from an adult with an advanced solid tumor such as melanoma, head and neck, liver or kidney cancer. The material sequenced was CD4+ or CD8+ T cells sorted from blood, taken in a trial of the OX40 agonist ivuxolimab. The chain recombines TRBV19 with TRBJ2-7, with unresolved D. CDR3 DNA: TGTGCCGGTAGTATAAAATCGGCCAAGAGCTCCTACGAGCAGTACTTC. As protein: CAGSIKSAKSSYEQYF.